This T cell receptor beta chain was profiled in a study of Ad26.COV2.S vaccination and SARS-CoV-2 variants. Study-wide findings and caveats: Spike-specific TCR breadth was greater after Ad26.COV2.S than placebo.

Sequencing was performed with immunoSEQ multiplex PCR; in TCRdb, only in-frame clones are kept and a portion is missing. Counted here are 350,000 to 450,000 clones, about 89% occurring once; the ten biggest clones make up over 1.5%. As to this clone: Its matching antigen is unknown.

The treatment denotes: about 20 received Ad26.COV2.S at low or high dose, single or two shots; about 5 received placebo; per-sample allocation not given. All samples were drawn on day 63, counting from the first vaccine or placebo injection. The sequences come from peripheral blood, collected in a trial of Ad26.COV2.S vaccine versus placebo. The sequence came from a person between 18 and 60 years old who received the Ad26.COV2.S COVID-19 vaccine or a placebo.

CDR3 nucleotides: TGTGCCAGCAGCTACGGACAGGGGGCGAATTCTGGAAACACCATATATTTT. It codes for CASSYGQGANSGNTIYF. The rearrangement uses TRBV13 and TRBJ1-3; 11 bases align to TRBD1. Per germline, CDR1 PRHDT and CDR2 FYEKMQ (reference sequence). The CDR3 is 17 residues long. Unmatched junction bases numbered 6, after V lost 4 bases and J lost 1 base.